These 11 T cell receptor beta chains were sequenced from one sample in a study of T cells in Graves' hyperthyroidism and ophthalmopathy. From RNA transcripts, TCR beta CDR3 regions were amplified. Using the HTBI primer set, a first-round RT-PCR was run on the TCR CDR3. TCRdb re-called the multiplex PCR reads with MiXCR, one entry per CDR3 protein. This sample carries around 540,000 distinct CDR3 sequences, 46% of them seen once, and the ten largest clones take 6.5% to 9%. Sequenced input: peripheral blood or thyroid tissue (not recorded which). The receptor set was obtained from a woman aged 18 to 35 with Graves' hyperthyroidism.

To note about this clonotype: A much larger clone lies one base from this, so it may be a read error. The genes are TRBV20-1 and TRBJ2-5; D may correspond to TRBD1 or TRBD2 (5 bases each). The CDR3 has 12 residues. V lost 2 bases and J 4 bases, leaving 8 bases between the germline ends. Germline V gives CDR1 DFQATT, CDR2 SNEGSKA (reference sequence). The CDR3 loop is CSARPGRETQYF. The DNA of the CDR3 is TGCAGTGCTAGACCAGGGAGAGAGACCCAGTACTTC.

At least ten counts were recorded for this clonotype. The rearrangement links TRBV7-2 to TRBJ1-2; 12 bases are a match to TRBD1. V shed 5 bases, J shed 8 bases, and the junction held 6 bases outside the gene matches. The CDR3 consists of 14 residues. In germline, CDR1 is SGHTA, CDR2 FQGNSA. The CDR3 here is CASSGDRGHRGYTF. CDR3 DNA: TGTGCCAGCAGCGGGGACAGGGGGCATCGAGGCTACACCTTC.

J is TRBJ1-1 and V is TRBV7-9; D is ambiguous. This CDR3 comprises 14 residues. Germline CDR1 SEHNR, CDR2 FQNEAQ (reference sequence). V was shortened by 7 bases and J by 0 bases, with 12 bases between the two germline ends. The CDR3 region has the DNA TGTGCCAGCACCCCGCCGGCGATGAACACTGAAGCTTTCTTT. Protein: CASTPPAMNTEAFF.

This clonotype was seen just once. The chain carries TRBV29-1 and TRBJ1-2, with D possibly TRBD1 on 5 matching bases. The length of the CDR3 is 13 residues. Looked up from germline, CDR1 is SQVTM and CDR2 is ANQGSEA. Trimming stripped 7 bases from V and 4 bases from J, with 16 bases between. In DNA, the CDR3 is TGCAGCGCTACTCCCGGGACTACCTATGGCTACACCTTC. Residues: CSATPGTTYGYTF.

This clonotype was seen a handful of times. The chain joins TRBV10-3 to TRBJ1-1; a possible D gene is TRBD1 (5 bases). V lost 0 bases and J 0 bases, leaving 14 bases between the germline ends. The CDR3 consists of 17 residues. Germline CDR1 is ENHRY and CDR2 is SYGVKD. The CDR3 DNA is TGTGCCATCAGTGAGTCAGGGGAGGGTTTCATGAACACTGAAGCTTTCTTT. It is translated as CAISESGEGFMNTEAFF.

The chain combines TRBV25-1 with TRBJ1-6; D is unresolved. Germline V CDR1 and CDR2: MGHDK, SYGVNS. V gave up 6 bases and J gave up 7 bases, with 16 bases separating them. The CDR3 runs to 15 residues. CDR3 in DNA: TGTGCCAGCAGCTACGTAGGCGGAGGGAATTCACCCCTCCACTTT. This translates into CASSYVGGGNSPLHF.

This sequence joins TRBV24-1 and TRBJ1-4; D uncertain. V was clipped by 3 bases and J by 8 bases, with 12 bases between them. Germline V gives CDR1 KGHDR, CDR2 SFDVKD. CDR3 size: 14 residues. The DNA of the CDR3 is TGTGCCACCAGTGATCCATCGAGGGCCGAAAAACTGTTTTTT. Amino acid sequence: CATSDPSRAEKLFF.

V is TRBV25-1 and J is TRBJ2-7, with 12 bases fitting TRBD2. Per the germline V gene, CDR1 is MGHDK and CDR2 is SYGVNS. The CDR3 totals 12 residues. With 10 bases clipped from V and 9 bases from J, the junction kept 7 bases outside the gene matches. The CDR3 protein is CAKTSGRPGQYF. In DNA, the CDR3 is TGTGCCAAAACTAGCGGGAGGCCAGGGCAGTACTTC.

The chain employs TRBV29-1 and TRBJ1-1; perhaps TRBD1 as D (6 bases). In germline, CDR1 is SQVTM, CDR2 ANQGSEA. V was cut by 4 bases and J by 4 bases, with 13 bases left in between. The CDR3 sequence is 13 residues long. The CDR3: CSVAGGSGTEAFF. CDR3 nucleotides: TGCAGCGTTGCTGGGGGCTCGGGCACTGAAGCTTTCTTT.

The chain uses TRBV7-2 and TRBJ1-1; TRBD1 might be the D (6 bases). Per germline, CDR1 SGHTA and CDR2 FQGNSA. CDR3 length equals 13 residues. The ends were cut back, 8 bases at V and 11 bases at J, with 21 bases in the middle. The CDR3 sequence is CASSTGGAAGAFF. CDR3 sequence (DNA): TGTGCCAGCTCTACGGGGGGCGCGGCTGGCGCTTTCTTT.

This clonotype was recorded once. V usage is TRBV29-1 and J usage is TRBJ2-4, with a weak D call TRBD1 (6 bases). CDR1 and CDR2 (germline): SQVTM, ANQGSEA. Trimming left V 4 bases short and J 11 bases short, with 15 bases between. The CDR3 has 12 amino acids. The CDR3 loop is CSVVTGGTFQYF. The DNA for the CDR3 is TGCAGCGTTGTGACAGGAGGAACGTTTCAGTACTTC.